Each of the 5 T cell receptor beta chains below was sequenced from the same sample in a study of T cell responses to AZD1222 COVID-19 vaccine. Data came from immunoSEQ multiplex PCR; TCRdb stores just in-frame clones and leaves some out. The data contain fewer than 80,000 clones, roughly 88% of them singletons. This specimen was peripheral blood, taken 28 days after the second dose of the MenACWY control vaccine. The receptors were sampled from an adult who received the MenACWY meningococcal vaccine as a control.

This clone was observed a few times. Written as DNA, the CDR3 is TGTGCCTGGAGACCCCCGCCGACAGCCACACAGGGCTACACCTTC. Its protein product is CAWRPPPTATQGYTF. This chain uses TRBV30 with TRBJ1-2, with D possibly being TRBD1 (5 bases). This CDR3 contains 15 residues. Germline loops: CDR1 GTSNPN, CDR2 SVGIG (reference sequence). V was cut by 3 bases and J by 8 bases, with 22 bases left in between.

The rearrangement uses TRBV28 and TRBJ1-5, with D unresolved. Germline V gives CDR1 MDHEN, CDR2 SYDVKM. CDR3 length equals 14 residues. The germline V and J ends were trimmed by 3 bases and 6 bases, with 12 bases remaining between them. This CDR3 reads CASSFVSGSQPQHF. DNA for the CDR3: TGTGCCAGCAGTTTTGTGAGTGGGAGTCAGCCCCAGCATTTT.

The chain links TRBV4-2 to TRBJ2-2; D might be TRBD1 or TRBD2, each matching 6 bases. CDR3 length: 16 amino acids. The germline gives CDR1 LGHNA, CDR2 YNFKEQ. V lost 0 bases, J lost 5 bases, and 13 bases lay in between. The CDR3 region has the DNA TGTGCCAGCAGCCAAGATGGTGGGGGGCAGACCGGGGAGCTGTTTTTT. Its translation: CASSQDGGGQTGELFF.

The rearrangement uses TRBV7-3 and TRBJ1-2, with 12 bases fitting TRBD1. The ends lost 4 bases at V and 8 bases at J; junction bases unmatched: 8. The CDR3 sequence is 15 residues long. The germline V gene has CDR1 SGHTA and CDR2 FQGTGA. The CDR3 region is CASSSPGQGARGYTF. DNA for the CDR3: TGTGCCAGCAGCTCACCGGGACAGGGGGCTCGAGGCTACACCTTC.

CDR3 bases: TGTGCCAGCAGCCCTTCTAGCCAGGGAGAGAGGCATTTT. This gives the protein CASSPSSQGERHF. This chain connects TRBV5-5 to TRBJ1-5; tentative D call: TRBD1 (5 bases). The CDR3 has 13 amino acids. With 4 bases removed from V and 15 bases from J, the gap between germline ends came to 20 bases. Looked up from germline, CDR1 is SGHKS and CDR2 is YYEKEE (reference sequence).